Listed here are 11 T cell receptor beta chains from one sample, sequenced in a study of T cell clusters in autoimmune cytopenias. TRB amplification used around 270 ng of peripheral blood genomic DNA. TRB rearrangements were amplified by touch-down multiplex PCR with mixed TRB-A/B primers. For each CDR3 protein, TCRdb gives one entry from its re-call of the multiplex PCR reads, without DNA. This sample's table reports approximately 3,500 distinct CDR3 sequences. The sample taken for sequencing was peripheral blood. The source is a human donor with an autoimmune cytopenia or autoimmune hepatitis (not recorded which).

According to its frequency, this clonotype is medium-sized. The chain couples TRBV13 to TRBJ2-1; without DNA, the TCRdb call of TRBD1 cannot be checked. CDR3 size: 15 residues. Germline V gene data show CDR1 as PRHDT and CDR2 as FYEKMQ (reference sequence). CDR3 sequence: CASSLAGAFYNEQFF.

This clonotype is labeled large (0.1 to 1%) based on frequency. This sequence joins TRBV27 and TRBJ2-2; TCRdb picks TRBD1, but there is no DNA to check that call. CDR3 length equals 13 residues. Germline V gives CDR1 MNHEY, CDR2 SMNVEV (reference sequence). This CDR3 reads CATRERDTGELFF.

Considering frequency, this clonotype is medium-sized. This sequence joins TRBV12-3 or TRBV12-4 and TRBJ2-2; TCRdb gives TRBD1 as the D gene, but with no DNA this cannot be confirmed. This CDR3 spans 15 amino acids. The CDR3 loop is CASRTQGAVTGELFF.

The rearrangement uses TRBV27 and TRBJ2-7; absent DNA, TCRdb's TRBD1 call cannot be checked. The length of the CDR3 is 16 residues. Looked up from germline, CDR1 is MNHEY and CDR2 is SMNVEV (reference sequence). CDR3 residues: CASSPRTGYSSYEQYF.

V gene TRBV5-1 combines with J gene TRBJ1-2. Germline CDR1 SGHRS, CDR2 YFSETQ. The CDR3 covers 14 residues. CDR3 loop: CASSLDRFGEGYTF.

According to its frequency, this clonotype is medium-sized. The chain links TRBV13 to TRBJ2-5; lacking DNA, the TRBD2 call made by TCRdb goes unchecked. Germline lookup yields CDR1 PRHDT and CDR2 FYEKMQ (reference sequence). This CDR3 contains 16 residues. CDR3 sequence reads: CASSLASGRSKETQYF.

This clonotype is called medium-sized (0.01 to 0.1%) based on its frequency. The chain links TRBV5-6 to TRBJ2-1; the TCRdb call, TRBD1, lacks DNA for checking. This CDR3 comprises 16 residues. The germline CDR1 and CDR2 sequences are SGHDT and YYEEEE. The CDR3 here is CASSMLLGGANNEQFF.

This clonotype ranks as medium-sized in terms of frequency. The chain has TRBV29-1 and TRBJ2-1. This CDR3 comprises 14 residues. Germline V gene lookup returns CDR1 SQVTM and CDR2 ANQGSEA. The CDR3 loop reads CSVEDFSSYNEQFF.

This clonotype registers medium-sized by frequency. The V and J genes are TRBV6-6 and TRBJ1-1; the TCRdb D gene call, TRBD1, has no DNA to confirm it. The CDR3 consists of 16 residues. The germline CDR1 and CDR2 sequences are MNHNY and SVGAGI (reference sequence). The CDR3 reads CASRYRDMLLGTEAFF.

The CDR3 sequence: CASSPGVEQFF. The V call is TRBV13, the J call TRBJ2-1; TCRdb indicates TRBD1, and absent DNA this call remains unverified. The CDR3 consists of 11 residues. From germline, CDR1 is PRHDT and CDR2 FYEKMQ (reference sequence).

This chain joins TRBV12-3 or TRBV12-4 and TRBJ2-1. This CDR3 is built from 15 residues. The CDR3 loop reads CASSLSAFPYNEQFF.